The 4 T cell receptor beta chains presented below share a single source sample, sequenced in a study of T cells after posttransplantation cyclophosphamide. Clones were read by immunoSEQ multiplex PCR, and TCRdb kept only the in-frame ones, dropping some. In total the sample includes about 30,000 clones, none of them seen once. Material for sequencing was PBMCs. Receptors were obtained from a woman aged 55-75 years in good health, CMV-negative, and a related stem cell transplant donor.

This clone was seen repeatedly, ten times or more. The chain uses TRBV11-3 and TRBJ2-7, with 7 bases aligning to TRBD1. The CDR3 sequence is 14 residues long. Germline trimming cut 5 bases from V and 5 bases from J; bases unmatched to any gene: 9. The germline CDR1 and CDR2 sequences are SGHNT and YENEEA. The CDR3 nucleotides are TGTGCCAGCAGCGCAAAACAGGGGAGCCACGAGCAGTACTTC. Translated: CASSAKQGSHEQYF.

The sample holds many counts of this clone. The chain carries TRBV10-3 and TRBJ2-7; D is unclear. V was clipped by 4 bases and J by 4 bases, with 8 bases between them. This CDR3 is 12 amino acids long. The germline CDR1 and CDR2 sequences are ENHRY and SYGVKD. CDR3 coding DNA: TGTGCCATCAGTGCCCTCCCTTACGAGCAGTACTTC. This codes for CAISALPYEQYF.

This clone was picked up many times. The rearrangement uses TRBV2 and TRBJ1-1; no definite D call. The CDR3 contains 13 residues. V was cut by 7 bases and J by 1 base, with 10 bases left in between. CDR1 SNHLY and CDR2 FYNNEI come from the germline V gene. CDR3 sequence reads: CASIARPNTEAFF. For the CDR3, the DNA is TGTGCCAGCATAGCCCGCCCGAACACTGAAGCTTTCTTT.

This clone was observed a handful of times. The rearrangement links TRBV6-5 to TRBJ1-2, with 8 positions matching TRBD1. The germline gives CDR1 MNHEY, CDR2 SVGAGI. The trim removed 2 bases at V and 8 bases at J, leaving 4 bases unmatched. The CDR3 totals 13 residues. CDR3 in DNA: TGTGCCAGCAGTTACGGACAGGGCAGGGGCTACACCTTC. Translating gives CASSYGQGRGYTF.